This entry lists 24 T cell receptor beta chains sequenced from one sample in a study of cytotoxic CD8 clonotypes in ibrutinib-treated CLL (dated by TCRdb to the early 2020s). Library creation used the immunoSEQ multiplex PCR assay. The source is immuneACCESS, and TCRdb retained only in-frame sequences with V and J called. Part of the clones is not carried over; for the studies checked, unresolved V genes explain less than half of this, and the remainder is unexplained. Counted in this sample were about 76,000 clones; 86% of them appeared once. The top ten hold about 5.8% of the sample. The sample here was PBMCs, taken before ibrutinib treatment. Receptors originate from a human donor with chronic lymphocytic leukemia.

The CDR3 region is CASSLRPSRDTDSYEQYF. The CDR3 nucleotides read TGTGCCAGCAGTCTACGACCTAGTCGCGATACGGACTCCTACGAGCAGTACTTC. V usage is TRBV27 and J usage is TRBJ2-7; D remains unclear. V lost 5 bases, J lost 0 bases, and 23 bases lay in between. Per the germline V gene, CDR1 is MNHEY and CDR2 is SMNVEV (reference sequence). This CDR3 has 18 amino acids.

This sequence joins TRBV21-1 and TRBJ2-1; the D call TRBD2 from the table was never checked on the DNA. TRBV21-1 is shown as a pseudogene. The CDR3 extends over 18 amino acids. Here the CDR3 DNA reads TGTGCCAGCAGCATGGGTAGCGGGAAAGGTTGTTCCTACAATGAGCAGTTCTTC. This translates into CASSMGSGKGCSYNEQFF.

There are a few counts of this clone. The chain carries TRBV9 and TRBJ2-6, with TRBD1 identical over 11 bases. Trimming cost V 5 bases and J 3 bases; bases outside gene matches: 10. CDR1 and CDR2 (germline): SGDLS, YYNGEE. The CDR3 totals 18 residues. The CDR3 region has the DNA TGTGCCAGCAGTGGGGCGGACAGGGGGCGCGTTGGGGCCAACGTCCTGACTTTC. The encoded protein is CASSGADRGRVGANVLTF.

The chain carries TRBV5-6 and TRBJ1-2; D gene uncertain. Germline CDR1 SGHDT, CDR2 YYEEEE. This CDR3 contains 12 residues. V was trimmed by 0 bases and J by 2 bases, leaving 2 bases between them. The CDR3 loop is CASSLDNYGYTF. The CDR3 bases are TGTGCCAGCAGCTTGGACAACTATGGCTACACCTTC.

CDR3 nucleotides: TGTGCCAGCAGTGGGAACGGTTTTGGAGAGACCCAGTACTTC. This sequence encodes CASSGNGFGETQYF. This chain connects TRBV7-6 to TRBJ2-5; D ambiguous. This CDR3 region has 14 residues. CDR1 and CDR2 (germline): SGHVS, FNYEAQ. Trimming stripped 6 bases from V and 4 bases from J, with 15 bases between.

This clone was recorded only once. The genes are TRBV27 and TRBJ2-3; the D gene is possibly TRBD1 (5 bases). The CDR3 extends over 16 amino acids. Trimming took 2 bases from V and 4 from J, leaving 16 bases between them. Per the germline V gene, CDR1 is MNHEY and CDR2 is SMNVEV (reference sequence). The CDR3 loop reads CASSLTREGFADTQYF. The DNA of the CDR3 is TGTGCCAGCAGTTTAACCAGGGAAGGGTTTGCAGATACGCAGTATTTT.

V and J are TRBV2 and TRBJ1-5; D is unclear. CDR1 and CDR2 (germline): SNHLY, FYNNEI. The V end lost 1 base, the J end lost 2 bases, and 3 bases lay between the germline ends. This CDR3 is built from 13 residues. DNA for the CDR3: TGTGCCAGCAGTGAAGTAGGCAATCAGCCCCAGCATTTT. It is translated as CASSEVGNQPQHF.

This sequence joins TRBV28 and TRBJ2-7; TRBD1 aligns across 8 bases. V shed 6 bases, J shed 2 bases, and the junction held 0 bases outside the gene matches. The CDR3 covers 12 residues. CDR1 is MDHEN and CDR2 is SYDVKM in the germline V gene. In nucleotides, the CDR3 is TGTGCCAGCAGGGGACAGGCCTACGAGCAGTACTTC. This gives the protein CASRGQAYEQYF.

The rearrangement joins TRBV6-1 to TRBJ2-3; tentative D call: TRBD1 (5 bases). With 3 bases removed from V and 0 bases from J, the gap between germline ends came to 13 bases. CDR3 length: 16 residues. Germline CDR1 is MNHNS and CDR2 is SASEGT. The CDR3 spells CASSDQGLTSTDTQYF. CDR3 nucleotide sequence: TGTGCCAGCAGTGATCAGGGCCTTACTAGCACAGATACGCAGTATTTT.

The rearrangement uses TRBV6-5 and TRBJ1-2; D is undetermined. Between the trimmed V and J ends, which lost 0 bases and 7 bases, there was a span of 12 bases. This CDR3 is 14 amino acids long. In germline, CDR1 is MNHEY, CDR2 SVGAGI. The CDR3 DNA reads TGTGCCAGCAGTTACTCGTTTCGTGGCTCTGGCTACACCTTC. Amino acids: CASSYSFRGSGYTF.

The V call is TRBV2, the J call TRBJ1-2; 7 bases are a match to TRBD1. Germline loops: CDR1 SNHLY, CDR2 FYNNEI. V trimming: 8 bases; J trimming: 4 bases; junction bases outside the gene matches: 19. The CDR3 has 17 residues. The CDR3 protein is CASDRDRVVASGYGYTF. In DNA form, the CDR3 reads TGTGCCAGCGACCGGGACAGAGTCGTGGCGAGTGGCTATGGCTACACCTTC.

The rearrangement links TRBV30 to TRBJ2-1; TRBD2 aligns across 8 bases. Per the germline V gene, CDR1 is GTSNPN and CDR2 is SVGIG (reference sequence). This CDR3 contains 15 residues. V lost 3 bases to trimming and J lost 7 bases; unmatched junction nucleotides: 11. The CDR3: CAWSVNPSGRNEQFF. CDR3 DNA sequence: TGTGCCTGGAGCGTAAACCCTAGCGGGCGGAATGAGCAGTTCTTC.

V and J are TRBV7-9 and TRBJ2-5, with 7 nucleotides matching TRBD2. The CDR3 runs 17 residues. Looked up from germline, CDR1 is SEHNR and CDR2 is FQNEAQ (reference sequence). With 0 bases clipped from V and 4 bases from J, the junction kept 11 bases outside the gene matches. The CDR3 coding sequence is TGTGCCAGCAGCTTAGCTGGACGCGCGGGAGTGGGAGAGACCCAGTACTTC. This gives the protein CASSLAGRAGVGETQYF.

The chain employs TRBV28 and TRBJ1-3, with D perhaps TRBD1 (5 bases). The CDR3 is 14 residues long. Germline V gene data show CDR1 as MDHEN and CDR2 as SYDVKM. Trimming left V 11 bases short and J 0 bases short, with 14 bases between. CDR3 sequence (DNA): TGTGCCGCCGGAGGGACTAACTCTGGAAACACCATATATTTT. The encoded protein is CAAGGTNSGNTIYF.

The chain uses TRBV7-6 and TRBJ1-2; no reliable D call. Germline loops: CDR1 SGHVS, CDR2 FNYEAQ. V shed 2 bases and J shed 2 bases, with 6 bases lying between them. The CDR3 extends over 13 amino acids. The CDR3 sequence: CASSLTANYGYTF. In nucleotides, the CDR3 is TGTGCCAGCAGCTTAACGGCGAACTATGGCTACACCTTC.

This chain connects TRBV4-2 to TRBJ1-2; possibly TRBD1 for D (6 bases). This CDR3 has 15 residues. Trimming removed 4 bases at V and 3 bases at J, with 15 bases between. Germline V gene lookup returns CDR1 LGHNA and CDR2 YNFKEQ. CDR3 sequence (DNA): TGTGCCAGCAGCCCGGAGGACAGCTCGGACTATGGCTACACCTTC. Translated, it gives CASSPEDSSDYGYTF.

This clone was picked up one time. The V and J genes are TRBV18 and TRBJ2-5, with 9 bases lining up with TRBD2. The germline gives CDR1 KGHSH, CDR2 LQKENI. This CDR3 has 15 residues. V shed 3 bases, J shed 4 bases, and the junction held 6 bases outside the gene matches. The CDR3 sequence is CASSPVLAGTETQYF. CDR3 DNA sequence: TGTGCCAGCTCACCGGTCCTAGCGGGAACAGAGACCCAGTACTTC.

The CDR3 reads CSAEGVMGLQYF. The CDR3 DNA is TGCAGCGCCGAAGGCGTGATGGGCCTCCAGTACTTC. This sequence joins TRBV29-1 and TRBJ2-5; D unclear. Looked up from germline, CDR1 is SQVTM and CDR2 is ANQGSEA. Deletions cut 7 bases from V and 10 bases from J, with 19 bases between. CDR3 size: 12 residues.

V usage is TRBV27 and J usage is TRBJ2-7, with a weak D call TRBD2 (5 bases). The CDR3 contains 13 residues. The germline V gene encodes CDR1 MNHEY and CDR2 SMNVEV (reference sequence). V was trimmed by 0 bases and J by 7 bases, leaving 10 bases between them. The CDR3 spells CASSLSLRGEQYF. Written as DNA, the CDR3 is TGTGCCAGCAGTTTATCGTTGAGAGGGGAGCAGTACTTC.

V is TRBV21-1 and J is TRBJ2-5; TRBD2 is taken as the D call from the table, unchecked against the DNA. TRBV21-1 represents a pseudogene. This CDR3 region has 10 residues. CDR3 DNA sequence: TGTGCCAGCAGACGGGAGACCCAGTACTTC. Amino acids: CASRRETQYF.

The V and J genes are TRBV27 and TRBJ2-3, with TRBD2 as a possible D gene (5 bases). The germline V gene has CDR1 MNHEY and CDR2 SMNVEV (reference sequence). Between the trimmed V and J ends, which lost 7 bases and 1 base, there was a span of 18 bases. The CDR3 spans 16 residues. The CDR3 bases are TGTGCCAGCAAGACTCGGGGATTCGGGGGCACAGATACGCAGTATTTT. Protein: CASKTRGFGGTDTQYF.

The chain is built from TRBV15 and TRBJ2-1, with TRBD2 as a possible D gene (6 bases). The V end was cut by 5 bases, the J end by 1 base, with 18 bases between. This CDR3 has 17 residues. Germline values: CDR1 LNHNV, CDR2 YYDKDF (reference sequence). As DNA, the CDR3 is TGTGCCACCAGCCCAAGTTCGAGTAGCGGATCCTACAATGAGCAGTTCTTC. It yields the protein CATSPSSSSGSYNEQFF.

V gene TRBV29-1 combines with J gene TRBJ1-4; D is unclear. The CDR3 is 16 amino acids. Trimming took 6 bases from V and 0 from J, leaving 17 bases between them. In germline, CDR1 is SQVTM, CDR2 ANQGSEA. The CDR3 region is CSVYLGRGTTNEKLFF. CDR3 DNA: TGCAGCGTCTATCTTGGGCGGGGAACAACTAATGAAAAACTGTTTTTT.

This clone was recorded once. V and J are TRBV6-6 and TRBJ1-2; 8 positions match TRBD1. Trimming at V came to 2 bases and at J to 5 bases, leaving 4 bases not matched to a gene. From germline, CDR1 is MNHNY and CDR2 SVGAGI (reference sequence). The CDR3 totals 14 residues. The CDR3 DNA sequence: TGTGCCAGCAGTTACGGGACAGGCTTATATGGCTACACCTTC. It specifies CASSYGTGLYGYTF.